The clone carrying this TCR beta chain is medium-sized (0.01 to 0.1%). Its antigen is not known. This sample was taken from a study of T cells in Graves' hyperthyroidism and ophthalmopathy. Study summary: Peripheral blood was taken when the disease was first diagnosed, before any treatment began.

RNA transcripts provided the source from which TCR beta CDR3 regions were amplified. TCR CDR3 underwent first-round RT-PCR with the HTBI primer set. Each CDR3 protein is one row after TCRdb ran MiXCR on the multiplex PCR reads. The sample shows some 300,000 distinct CDR3 sequences, roughly 19% of them seen only once. Study-level results: Blood also carried most thyroid clonotypes expanded above 0.001.

In germline, CDR1 is GTSNPN, CDR2 SVGIG (reference sequence). V was cut by 4 bases and J by 0 bases, with 17 bases left in between. The CDR3 loop spans 16 amino acids. Sample: blood. The receptor's source is a man between 45 and 60 years old with Graves' ophthalmopathy. This chain links TRBV30 with TRBJ2-3, with D possibly being TRBD2 (5 bases). The CDR3 protein is CAWNNRIASSTDTQYF. CDR3 nucleotide sequence: TGTGCCTGGAATAACCGGATAGCGTCTAGCACAGATACGCAGTATTTT.